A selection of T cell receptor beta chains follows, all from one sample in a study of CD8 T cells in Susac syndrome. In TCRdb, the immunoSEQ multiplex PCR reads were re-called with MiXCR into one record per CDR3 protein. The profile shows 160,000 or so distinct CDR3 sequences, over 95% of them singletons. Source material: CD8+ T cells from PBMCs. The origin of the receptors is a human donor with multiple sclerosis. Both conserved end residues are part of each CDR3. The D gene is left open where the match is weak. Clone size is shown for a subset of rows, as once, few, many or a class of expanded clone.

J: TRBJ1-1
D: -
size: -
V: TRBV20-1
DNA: TGCAGTGCTAGGGACCCGGTGAACACTGAAGCTTTCTTT
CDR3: CSARDPVNTEAFF

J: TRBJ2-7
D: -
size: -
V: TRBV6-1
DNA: TGTGCCAGCAGTGAAGCTAATCCTACAAGCCCCTACGAGCAGTACTTC
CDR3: CASSEANPTSPYEQYF

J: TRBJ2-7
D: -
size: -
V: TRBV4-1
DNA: TGCGCCAGCAGCCAAGAACCAGCTGGGACCTACGAGCAGTACTTC
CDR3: CASSQEPAGTYEQYF

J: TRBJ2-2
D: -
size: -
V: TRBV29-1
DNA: TGCAGCGTTGTGGGGTCCGGGGAGCTGTTTTTT
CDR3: CSVVGSGELFF

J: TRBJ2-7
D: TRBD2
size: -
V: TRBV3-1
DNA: TGTGCCAGCAGCCAGCTCACTAGCGGGGGGAGCTACGAGCAGTACTTC
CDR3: CASSQLTSGGSYEQYF

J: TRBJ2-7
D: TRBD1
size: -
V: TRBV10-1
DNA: TGCGCCAGCAGTGAGGTCGGGACAGGGGGCTACGAGCAGTACTTC
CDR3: CASSEVGTGGYEQYF

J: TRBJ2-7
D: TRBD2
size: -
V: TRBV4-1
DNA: TGCGCCAGCAGCCAAGATCGGACTAGCGGCGAGTACGAGCAGTACTTC
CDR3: CASSQDRTSGEYEQYF

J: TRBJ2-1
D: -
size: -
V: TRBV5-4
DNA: TGTGCCAGCGCGGTAGAGAGGGAGGATGAGCAGTTCTTC
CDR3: CASAVEREDEQFF

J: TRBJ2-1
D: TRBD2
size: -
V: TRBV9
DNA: TGTGCCAGCAGCGATGTAGCGGGAGGTCACAATGAGCAGTTCTTC
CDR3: CASSDVAGGHNEQFF

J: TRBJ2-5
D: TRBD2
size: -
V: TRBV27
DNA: TGTGCCAGCAGTCCCAGACTAGCGCGGGAGACCCAGTACTTC
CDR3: CASSPRLARETQYF

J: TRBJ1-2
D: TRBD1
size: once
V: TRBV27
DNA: TGTGCCAGCAGTTTATCGGGACAGGGATATGGCTACACCTTC
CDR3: CASSLSGQGYGYTF

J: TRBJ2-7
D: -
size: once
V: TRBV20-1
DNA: TGCAGTGCTAGGTTGGATTACGAGCAGTACTTC
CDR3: CSARLDYEQYF

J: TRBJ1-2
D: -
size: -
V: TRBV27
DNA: TGTGCCAGCAGTTTAGTGGCCGGGACGGGGTATGGCTACACCTTC
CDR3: CASSLVAGTGYGYTF

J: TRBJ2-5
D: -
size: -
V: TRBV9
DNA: TGTGCCAGCAGCGTAAATCAAGAGACCCAGTACTTC
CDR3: CASSVNQETQYF

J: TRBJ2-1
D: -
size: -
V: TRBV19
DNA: TGTGCCAGTAGTCTTCAGCCCGGGGCAGAGTACAATGAGCAGTTCTTC
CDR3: CASSLQPGAEYNEQFF

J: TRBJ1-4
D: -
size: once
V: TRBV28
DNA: TGTGCCAGCAGTTCGGACTTGGAAAAACTGTTTTTT
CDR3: CASSSDLEKLFF

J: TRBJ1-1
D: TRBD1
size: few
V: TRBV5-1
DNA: TGCGCCAGCAGCTTGGGACAGGGGAGGACTGAAGCTTTCTTT
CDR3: CASSLGQGRTEAFF

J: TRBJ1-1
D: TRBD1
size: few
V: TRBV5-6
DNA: TGTGCCAGCAGCTTGGGAGGACAGGGGAACACTGAAGCTTTCTTT
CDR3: CASSLGGQGNTEAFF

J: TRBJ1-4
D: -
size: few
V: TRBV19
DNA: TGTGCCAGTAGCCTGGGTGAAAAACTGTTTTTT
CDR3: CASSLGEKLFF

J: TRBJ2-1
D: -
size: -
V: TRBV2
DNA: TGTGCTTCAGGAGGGTTTGAGCAGTTCTTC
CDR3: CASGGFEQFF

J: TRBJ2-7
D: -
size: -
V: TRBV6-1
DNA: TGTGCCAGCCGTCCAACTCCCCGGGCCGCCGTCTACGAGCAGTACTTC
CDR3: CASRPTPRAAVYEQYF

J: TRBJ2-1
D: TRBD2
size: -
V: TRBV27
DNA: TGTGCCAGCAGTTTGATCGGGGCTAGCGGGAGCTCCTACAATGAGCAGTTCTTC
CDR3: CASSLIGASGSSYNEQFF

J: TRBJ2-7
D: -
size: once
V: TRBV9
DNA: TGTGCCAGCAGCCCAGAGGGGGGTGAGGAGCAGTACTTC
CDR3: CASSPEGGEEQYF

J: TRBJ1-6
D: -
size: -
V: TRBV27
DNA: TGTGCCAGCAGTTCTACAGGGCCCGAGGATTCACCCCTCCACTTT
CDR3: CASSSTGPEDSPLHF

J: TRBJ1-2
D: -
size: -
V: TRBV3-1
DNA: TGTGCCAGCAGCCAAGAAAGCAGTGGTGGTCAGATTTATGGCTACACCTTC
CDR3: CASSQESSGGQIYGYTF

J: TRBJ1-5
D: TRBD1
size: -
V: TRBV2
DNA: TGTGCCAGCAGCAGGACAGGGCGGGAGAAGCATTTT
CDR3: CASSRTGREKHF

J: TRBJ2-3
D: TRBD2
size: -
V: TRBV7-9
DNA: TGTGCCAGCAGCGGTATAGCGGGGGGCACAGATACGCAGTATTTT
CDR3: CASSGIAGGTDTQYF

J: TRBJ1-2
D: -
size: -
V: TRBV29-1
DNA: TGCAGCGTTGTAGGGGAATCGGAAAACTATGGCTACACCTTC
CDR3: CSVVGESENYGYTF

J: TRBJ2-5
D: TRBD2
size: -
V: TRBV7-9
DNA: TGTGCCAGCAGCCCTAGCGGGGACAGCCAGACCCAGTACTTC
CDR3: CASSPSGDSQTQYF

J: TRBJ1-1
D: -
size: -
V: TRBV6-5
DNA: TGTGCCAGCAGTTACTCGCAGGGGTACACTGAAGCTTTCTTT
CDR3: CASSYSQGYTEAFF

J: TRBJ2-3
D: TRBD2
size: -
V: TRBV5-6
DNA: TGTGCCAGCAGCTTGTCGGGACTAGCGGGGAGACTGCGCACAGATACGCAGTATTTT
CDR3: CASSLSGLAGRLRTDTQYF

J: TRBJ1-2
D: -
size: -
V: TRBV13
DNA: TGTGCCAGCAGCTTGGGGACCACCAACTATGGCTACACCTTC
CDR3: CASSLGTTNYGYTF

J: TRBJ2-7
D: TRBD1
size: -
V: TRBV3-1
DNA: TGTGCCAGCAGCCGAGGGACAGGTCCGGACTACGAGCAGTACTTC
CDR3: CASSRGTGPDYEQYF

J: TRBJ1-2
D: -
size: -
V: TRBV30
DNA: TGTGCCTGGAGTAACGCGGAGAATAACTATGGCTACACCTTC
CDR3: CAWSNAENNYGYTF

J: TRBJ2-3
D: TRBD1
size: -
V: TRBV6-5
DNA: TGTGCCAGCCGACAGGGAGTTACGCAGTATTTT
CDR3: CASRQGVTQYF

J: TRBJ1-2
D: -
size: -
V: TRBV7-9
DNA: TGTGCCATCCAGCGCCCTGGCTACACCTTC
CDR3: CAIQRPGYTF

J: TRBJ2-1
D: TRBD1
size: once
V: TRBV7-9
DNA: TGTGCCAGCAGCACCGACGACAGGGGGCATCACGAGCAGTTCTTC
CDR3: CASSTDDRGHHEQFF

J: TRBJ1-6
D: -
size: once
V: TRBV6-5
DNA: TGTGCCAGCAGTTACTCCATCTCTTCACCCCTCCACTTT
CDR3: CASSYSISSPLHF

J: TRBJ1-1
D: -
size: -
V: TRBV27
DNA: TGTGCCAGCAGTCCGTCCATCGGGGGGGGCACTGAAGCTTTCTTT
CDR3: CASSPSIGGGTEAFF

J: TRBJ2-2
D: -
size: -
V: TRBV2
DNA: TGTGCCAGCAAAGTTGTGACCGGGGAGCTGTTTTTT
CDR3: CASKVVTGELFF

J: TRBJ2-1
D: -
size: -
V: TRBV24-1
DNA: TGTGCCACCAGGGGACAAGCCAATGAGCAGTTCTTC
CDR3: CATRGQANEQFF

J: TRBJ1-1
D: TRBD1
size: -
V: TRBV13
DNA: TGTGCCAGCAGCCCAAACCATGACAGGGTGGACACTGAAGCTTTCTTT
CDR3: CASSPNHDRVDTEAFF

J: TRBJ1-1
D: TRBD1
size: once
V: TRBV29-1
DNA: TGCAGCGTCGCTGGACAGGGAAATGAAGCTTTCTTT
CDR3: CSVAGQGNEAFF

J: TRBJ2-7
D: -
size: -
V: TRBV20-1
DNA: TGCAGTGCCCGGAGAAGGACAACCTACGAGCAGTACTTC
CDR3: CSARRRTTYEQYF

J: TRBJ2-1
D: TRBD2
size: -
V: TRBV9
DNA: TGTGCCAGCAGCGCCTTAGCGGGGGGCCACGACAATGAGCAGTTCTTC
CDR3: CASSALAGGHDNEQFF

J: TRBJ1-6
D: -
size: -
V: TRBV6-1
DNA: TGTGCCAGCAGTCAATCCATAAACAGGGCTGGCGGTTCACCCCTCCACTTT
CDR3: CASSQSINRAGGSPLHF

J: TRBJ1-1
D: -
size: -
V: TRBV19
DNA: TGTGCCAGTAGTGCAGAAGCACAGGGGAACACTGAAGCTTTCTTT
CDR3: CASSAEAQGNTEAFF

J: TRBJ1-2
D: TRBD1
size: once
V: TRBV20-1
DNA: TGCAGTGCTAGGGATTGGGGACAGGGGGCGGACTATGGCTACACCTTC
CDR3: CSARDWGQGADYGYTF

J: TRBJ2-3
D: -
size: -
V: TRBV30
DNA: TGTGCCTGGAGTACAGGAGGGTCCAGCACAGATACGCAGTATTTT
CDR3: CAWSTGGSSTDTQYF

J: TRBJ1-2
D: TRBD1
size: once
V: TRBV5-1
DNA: TGCGCCAGCAGCTCTCCCGGGACAGGGACGGACGGCTACACCTTC
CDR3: CASSSPGTGTDGYTF

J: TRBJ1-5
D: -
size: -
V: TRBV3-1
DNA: TGTGCCAGCAGCCCCGCGGTTTACAATCAGCCCCAGCATTTT
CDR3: CASSPAVYNQPQHF

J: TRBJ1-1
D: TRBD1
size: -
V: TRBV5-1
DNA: TGCGCCAGCAGCCCAGGGGGGTCGAACACTGAAGCTTTCTTT
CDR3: CASSPGGSNTEAFF

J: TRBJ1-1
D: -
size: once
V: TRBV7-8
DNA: TGTGCCAGCAGCTTAGTAGTGGGCTGGGAAGCTTTCTTT
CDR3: CASSLVVGWEAFF

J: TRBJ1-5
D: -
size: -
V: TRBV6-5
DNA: TGTGCCAGCAGAAGGGACGGCGGAGTGAATCAGCCCCAGCATTTT
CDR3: CASRRDGGVNQPQHF

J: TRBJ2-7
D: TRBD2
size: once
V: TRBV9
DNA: TGTGCCAGCAGCGTTGGGATTAGCGGGGATCTCGAGCAGTACTTC
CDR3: CASSVGISGDLEQYF

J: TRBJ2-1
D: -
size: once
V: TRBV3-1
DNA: TGTGCCAGCAGCCGCAAGAATAGGGGCAGAGACAATGAGCAGTTCTTC
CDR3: CASSRKNRGRDNEQFF

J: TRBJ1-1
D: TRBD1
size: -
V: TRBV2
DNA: TGTGCCAGCTTGGGACAGGGGTCTGAAGCTTTCTTT
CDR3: CASLGQGSEAFF

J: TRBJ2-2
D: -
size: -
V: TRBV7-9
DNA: TGTGCCAGCAGCTTGAACCAGGGACCCGGGGAGCTGTTTTTT
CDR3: CASSLNQGPGELFF